The 18 T cell receptor beta chains presented below share a single source sample, sequenced in a study of shared T cell receptors in the human thymus. Libraries were prepared by immunoSEQ multiplex PCR; TCRdb keeps only in-frame clonotypes and omits some of them. The sample lists 500,000 to 550,000 clones, approximately 80% seen once, with approximately 0.013% in the top ten. The sample was also linked to a second study, of human thymus T cells.

Sample: thymocytes. All receptors come from a boy under three years old with a congenital heart defect.

This chain uses TRBV27 with TRBJ2-1; TRBD2 matches 13 bases. V lost 3 bases and J lost 7; bases outside the gene matches: 6. The CDR3 loop spans 16 amino acids. Germline V gene sequence: CDR1 MNHEY, CDR2 SMNVEV (reference sequence). The CDR3 DNA reads TGTGCCAGCAGTTTGGGACTAGCGGGAATACTTAATGAGCAGTTCTTC. This encodes CASSLGLAGILNEQFF.

The CDR3 coding sequence is TGTGCCTGGAGCCCTACTCGTCGGAGTACGAAGAACAATGAGCAGTTCTTC. Translated, it gives CAWSPTRRSTKNNEQFF. The V and J genes are TRBV30 and TRBJ2-1; D call uncertain. The CDR3 has 17 amino acids. V gave up 3 bases and J gave up 5 bases, with 23 bases separating them. Per germline, CDR1 GTSNPN and CDR2 SVGIG (reference sequence).

The J gene is TRBJ2-7, the V gene TRBV14; tentative D call: TRBD2 (5 bases). Germline-derived CDR1 and CDR2 are SGHDN and FVKESK. The length of the CDR3 is 14 residues. The ends were cut back, 0 bases at V and 3 bases at J, with 9 bases in the middle. The CDR3 spells CASSQDCAGYEQYF. For the CDR3, the DNA is TGTGCCAGCAGCCAAGATTGTGCGGGCTACGAGCAGTACTTC.

CDR3 region: CSVERESPYEQYF. CDR3 in DNA: TGCAGCGTTGAAAGGGAGTCCCCCTACGAGCAGTACTTC. The V gene is TRBV29-1, the J gene TRBJ2-5; a weak D match, TRBD2 (5 bases). The DNA end is more similar to TRBJ2-7, so the J call may be wrong. Germline V CDR1 and CDR2: SQVTM, ANQGSEA. The CDR3 totals 13 residues.

The V call is TRBV2, the J call TRBJ1-5; 9 bases fit TRBD1. CDR1 is SNHLY and CDR2 is FYNNEI in the germline V gene. V was clipped by 4 bases and J by 3 bases; unmatched bases: 7. The CDR3 extends over 16 amino acids. CDR3 nucleotide sequence: TGTGCCAGCAGTGGCGAACAGGGGGCGAACAATCAGCCCCAGCATTTT. Translation: CASSGEQGANNQPQHF. Drawing the rest from reference TRBV2 and TRBJ1-5, the complete variable domain is EPEVTQTPSHQVTQMGQEVILRCVPISNHLYFYWYRQILGQKVEFLVSFYNNEISEKSEIFDDQFSVERPDGSNFTLKIRSTKLEDSAMYFCASSGEQGANNQPQHFGDGTRLSIL.

The chain combines TRBV18 with TRBJ2-3, with D uncertain. This CDR3 is 19 amino acids long. The germline CDR1 and CDR2 sequences are KGHSH and LQKENI. The V end was cut by 3 bases, the J end by 0 bases, with 22 bases between. The CDR3 is CASSPLDSYTAASTDTQYF. CDR3 nucleotide sequence: TGTGCCAGCTCACCGTTAGACTCTTATACGGCAGCTAGCACAGATACGCAGTATTTT.

The gene calls are TRBV27 and TRBJ2-7; 14 bases map to TRBD2. The CDR3 has 16 amino acids. Germline CDR1 MNHEY, CDR2 SMNVEV (reference sequence). The J segment lost 7 bases and the V segment lost 8 bases, leaving 13 bases of the junction unmatched. In DNA, the CDR3 is TGTGCCAGCTCACCCGGACTAGCGGGAGGATTAGGGGAGCAGTACTTC. Its protein is CASSPGLAGGLGEQYF.

The chain carries TRBV6-5 and TRBJ2-1; 11 bases fit TRBD2. The germline gives CDR1 MNHEY, CDR2 SVGAGI. This CDR3 region has 15 residues. Trimming removed 4 bases from V and 5 bases from J; junction bases left unmatched: 4. CDR3 protein: CASSSGTSGHNEQFF. The CDR3 bases are TGTGCCAGCAGTTCCGGGACTAGCGGCCACAATGAGCAGTTCTTC.

This chain joins TRBV7-9 and TRBJ2-5; D is perhaps TRBD1 (6 bases). The CDR3 loop spans 14 amino acids. Germline CDR1 reads SEHNR; CDR2 reads FQNEAQ (reference sequence). V was cut by 8 bases and J by 2 bases, with 15 bases left in between. CDR3: CASRPIGGQETQYF. In DNA form, the CDR3 reads TGTGCCAGCCGCCCTATAGGGGGACAAGAGACCCAGTACTTC. Full variable domain (missing parts from reference TRBV7-9 and TRBJ2-5): DTGVSQNPRHKITKRGQNVTFRCDPISEHNRLYWYRQTLGQGPEFLTYFQNEAQLEKSRLLSDRFSAERPKGSFSTLEIQRTEQGDSAMYLCASRPIGGQETQYFGPGTRLLVL.

V usage is TRBV2 and J usage is TRBJ1-1; 12 bases line up with TRBD1. The CDR3 runs 16 residues. Per germline, CDR1 SNHLY and CDR2 FYNNEI. J was trimmed by 8 bases and V by 4 bases; bases with no gene match: 11. CDR3 sequence: CASSAECGTGGSEAFF. The CDR3 DNA follows: TGTGCCAGCAGTGCCGAATGCGGGACAGGGGGCAGCGAAGCTTTCTTT.

This chain uses TRBV7-6 with TRBJ2-7; TRBD2 matches 12 bases. The V gene end was trimmed by 3 bases and the J gene end by 2 bases; junction bases not matched to a gene: 5. The length of the CDR3 is 16 residues. From germline, CDR1 is SGHVS and CDR2 FNYEAQ. CDR3 nucleotides: TGTGCCAGCAGCTTCCGACTAGCGGGAGACACCTACGAGCAGTACTTC. Its protein product is CASSFRLAGDTYEQYF.

This chain connects TRBV11-2 to TRBJ1-2; D is possibly TRBD1 (6 bases). The CDR3 consists of 16 residues. V was trimmed by 1 base and J by 5 bases, leaving 17 bases between them. Germline-derived CDR1 and CDR2 are SGHAT and FQNNGV. The CDR3 nucleotides read TGTGCCAGCAGCTTAGTCGGGTCGGACAGTCATTATGGCTACACCTTC. Protein product: CASSLVGSDSHYGYTF.

This chain links TRBV29-1 with TRBJ2-5; D remains ambiguous. The CDR3 is made up of 13 amino acids. Trimming removed 6 bases from V and 3 bases from J, with 14 bases in between. The V gene's germline CDR1 is SQVTM and CDR2 ANQGSEA. CDR3 sequence (DNA): TGCAGCGTCCGAACCGACAAAAAAGAGACCCAGTACTTC. This codes for CSVRTDKKETQYF.

This clone was observed once. The rearrangement links TRBV4-3 to TRBJ1-1; 7 bases are shared with TRBD1. V trimming: 0 bases; J trimming: 3 bases; junction bases outside the gene matches: 1. Germline V CDR1 and CDR2: LGHNA, YSLEER. The CDR3 has 14 amino acids. CDR3 DNA sequence: TGCGCCAGCAGCCAAGATACAGGGGACACTGAAGCTTTCTTT. Protein product: CASSQDTGDTEAFF.

The chain carries TRBV7-9 and TRBJ2-1; no firm D call. V lost 5 bases and J 7 bases, leaving 9 bases between the germline ends. The CDR3 loop spans 12 amino acids. CDR1 and CDR2 from the germline V gene are SEHNR and FQNEAQ (reference sequence). CDR3 sequence: CASSLSGNEQFF. In DNA, the CDR3 is TGTGCCAGCAGCCTATCGGGTAATGAGCAGTTCTTC.

In its sample, this clone was seen a few times. This chain connects TRBV27 to TRBJ2-3; 11 bases are a match to TRBD2. The V gene end was trimmed by 10 bases and the J gene end by 2 bases; junction bases not matched to a gene: 11. This CDR3 is built from 16 residues. CDR1 is MNHEY, CDR2 SMNVEV, per germline (reference sequence). The CDR3 spells CATRSSGRINTDTQYF. CDR3 DNA sequence: TGTGCCACCCGATCTAGCGGGAGGATCAACACAGATACGCAGTATTTT.

This chain connects TRBV27 to TRBJ2-7, with D perhaps TRBD2 (6 bases). The V end was cut by 5 bases, the J end by 0 bases, with 17 bases between. The germline V gene has CDR1 MNHEY and CDR2 SMNVEV (reference sequence). The CDR3 consists of 16 residues. The CDR3 loop reads CASSQRSGRPSYEQYF. The DNA of the CDR3 is TGTGCCAGCAGTCAACGATCCGGGAGACCCTCCTACGAGCAGTACTTC.

V is TRBV15 and J is TRBJ2-1; 10 bases match TRBD2. The trim removed 5 bases at V and 6 bases at J, leaving 13 bases unmatched. The germline CDR1 and CDR2 sequences are LNHNV and YYDKDF (reference sequence). CDR3 size: 17 residues. CDR3 protein: CATSLSGPAGGRNEQFF. Written as DNA, the CDR3 is TGTGCCACCAGCCTCTCCGGGCCAGCGGGAGGGCGCAATGAGCAGTTCTTC.